The 21 T cell receptor beta chains below all came from one sample that was sequenced in a study of STAT5B mutations in CD4+ large granular lymphocyte leukemia. Profiled with immunoSEQ multiplex PCR; TCRdb holds only in-frame clones, not every one. The repertoire includes some 30,000 clones, 65% to 75% of them detected once, and approximately 1% sits in the top ten. The sample taken for sequencing was CD4+ T cells from blood buffy coats. The receptors shown here come from a human donor in good health.

This chain joins TRBV4-1 and TRBJ2-3, with D possibly matching TRBD2 (6 bases). This CDR3 contains 14 residues. The germline V gene encodes CDR1 MGHRA and CDR2 YSYEKL. Trimming removed 4 bases at V and 2 bases at J, with 10 bases between. CDR3 nucleotide sequence: TGCGCCAGCAGCCCCGGGAGTACCACAGATACGCAGTATTTT. This encodes CASSPGSTTDTQYF.

The genes are TRBV11-3 and TRBJ2-2; D perhaps matches TRBD1 (6 bases). The V and J ends lost 4 bases and 0 bases respectively, with 6 bases between them. The CDR3 sequence is 14 residues long. Germline lookup yields CDR1 SGHNT and CDR2 YENEEA. The CDR3 DNA reads as TGTGCCAGCAGCTGGACAGCGAACACCGGGGAGCTGTTTTTT. Translated: CASSWTANTGELFF.

This chain links TRBV19 with TRBJ2-1; tentatively, D is TRBD1 or TRBD2 (5 bases each). The CDR3 is 12 amino acids. Germline assignment: CDR1 LNHDA and CDR2 SQIVND (reference sequence). Between the trimmed V and J ends, which lost 5 bases and 6 bases, there was a span of 8 bases. The CDR3 here is CASSSGRNEQFF. CDR3 sequence (DNA): TGTGCCAGTAGTTCGGGGCGCAATGAGCAGTTCTTC. The full variable domain, rest sourced from reference TRBV19 and TRBJ2-1, is DGGITQSPKYLFRKEGQNVTLSCEQNLNHDAMYWYRQDPGQGLRLIYYSQIVNDFQKGDIAEGYSVSREKKESFPLTVTSAQKNPTAFYLCASSSGRNEQFFGPGTRLTVL.

The chain joins TRBV6-6 to TRBJ2-2, with TRBD1 matching 7 bases. CDR1 is MNHNY and CDR2 is SVGAGI in the germline V gene (reference sequence). V gave up 6 bases and J gave up 7 bases; unmatched junction bases: 8. The CDR3 has 14 amino acids. The CDR3 DNA is TGTGCCAGCAGCTACGACGGGACAGTCGGGGAGCTGTTTTTT. This encodes CASSYDGTVGELFF.

This clone appeared a few times. The chain employs TRBV2 and TRBJ2-1; TRBD1 matches 7 bases. CDR3 length equals 13 residues. The J segment lost 5 bases and the V segment lost 4 bases, leaving 2 bases of the junction unmatched. CDR1 SNHLY and CDR2 FYNNEI come from the germline V gene. CDR3 DNA: TGTGCCAGCAGTGGGACAGGTGACAATGAGCAGTTCTTC. Protein: CASSGTGDNEQFF.

This clone was recorded only once. The V call is TRBV14, the J call TRBJ2-3; D uncertain. Germline V gene lookup returns CDR1 SGHDN and CDR2 FVKESK. The length of the CDR3 is 14 residues. V was clipped by 2 bases and J by 2 bases, with 8 bases between them. This CDR3 is CASSQLYLTDTQYF. The CDR3 DNA reads TGTGCCAGCAGCCAACTTTATCTCACAGATACGCAGTATTTT.

As DNA, the CDR3 is TGTGCCAGTAGTCCAAGCCGGGACAGGGGGACAGAGACCCAGTACTTC. Its protein is CASSPSRDRGTETQYF. The gene calls are TRBV19 and TRBJ2-5; TRBD1 agrees at 11 bases. V trimming: 5 bases; J trimming: 4 bases; junction bases outside the gene matches: 9. The V gene's germline CDR1 is LNHDA and CDR2 SQIVND (reference sequence). The CDR3 runs to 16 residues. The variable domain in full, with the rest retrieved from reference TRBV19 and TRBJ2-5, is DGGITQSPKYLFRKEGQNVTLSCEQNLNHDAMYWYRQDPGQGLRLIYYSQIVNDFQKGDIAEGYSVSREKKESFPLTVTSAQKNPTAFYLCASSPSRDRGTETQYFGPGTRLLVL.

The rearrangement joins TRBV5-5 to TRBJ1-5; no clear D gene. The V end was cut by 4 bases, the J end by 0 bases, with 14 bases between. CDR1 and CDR2 (germline): SGHKS, YYEKEE (reference sequence). The CDR3 consists of 16 residues. The CDR3 here is CASSARALTSNQPQHF. The CDR3 DNA is TGTGCCAGCAGCGCTCGGGCCTTGACTAGCAATCAGCCCCAGCATTTT.

The chain uses TRBV5-8 and TRBJ2-7, with 7 bases that match TRBD2. Looked up from germline, CDR1 is SGHTS and CDR2 is YDEGEE. CDR3 length: 13 residues. The V and J ends lost 1 base and 6 bases, in that order; junction bases with no gene match: 4. The CDR3 DNA sequence: TGTGCCAGCAGCTTGAGCTGGGGGGGCGAGCAGTACGTC. Its translation: CASSLSWGGEQYV.

A few counts support this clone. This rearrangement joins TRBV6-1 to TRBJ1-2, with D maybe TRBD1 (5 bases). CDR3 length: 13 amino acids. Trimming pared 2 bases from V and 8 bases from J, leaving 12 bases between. The germline CDR1 and CDR2 sequences are MNHNS and SASEGT. The CDR3 DNA sequence: TGTGCCAGCAGTGAATCAGACAGCTGGGGCTACACCTTC. It yields the protein CASSESDSWGYTF.

V usage is TRBV5-1 and J usage is TRBJ2-5, with D possibly matching TRBD2 (7 bases). Germline values: CDR1 SGHRS, CDR2 YFSETQ. CDR3 length equals 16 residues. V lost 3 bases and J lost 3, with 18 bases in between. The CDR3 protein is CASSSSGGGAKETQYF. The CDR3 DNA reads TGCGCCAGCAGCTCGTCCGGAGGGGGGGCAAAAGAGACCCAGTACTTC.

The chain employs TRBV4-1 and TRBJ2-1; 8 positions agree with TRBD2. The CDR3 has 17 amino acids. Trimming removed 4 bases from V and 10 bases from J; junction bases left unmatched: 18. Germline V CDR1 and CDR2: MGHRA, YSYEKL. DNA for the CDR3: TGCGCCAGCAGCCCCCCCCTTAGCGGGACCCGAGTATGGGAGCAGTTCTTC. Translated, it gives CASSPPLSGTRVWEQFF.

The chain recombines TRBV11-2 with TRBJ1-4; perhaps TRBD1 as D (5 bases). The CDR3 is made up of 14 amino acids. V lost 3 bases and J lost 7, with 12 bases in between. CDR1 and CDR2 from the germline V gene are SGHAT and FQNNGV. The chain's CDR3 is CASSLSQGFEKLFF. CDR3 bases: TGTGCCAGCAGCTTGAGTCAGGGCTTTGAAAAACTGTTTTTT.

This clone has just a few counts. This rearrangement joins TRBV7-9 to TRBJ2-2; D is ambiguous. Germline CDR1 and CDR2: SEHNR and FQNEAQ (reference sequence). This CDR3 has 15 amino acids. V lost 2 bases and J 0 bases, leaving 7 bases between the germline ends. The CDR3 DNA sequence: TGTGCCAGCAGCTTAAACAACGCGAACACCGGGGAGCTGTTTTTT. It codes for CASSLNNANTGELFF.

The V and J genes are TRBV9 and TRBJ2-1; 11 bases match TRBD2. The CDR3 loop spans 15 amino acids. From germline, CDR1 is SGDLS and CDR2 YYNGEE. V shed 3 bases, J shed 3 bases, and the junction held 2 bases outside the gene matches. Here the CDR3 reads CASSALAGGYNEQFF. The CDR3 DNA reads as TGTGCCAGCAGCGCCCTAGCGGGGGGCTACAATGAGCAGTTCTTC.

This chain joins TRBV6-1 and TRBJ1-6, with a weak D call TRBD1 (6 bases). The germline V gene has CDR1 MNHNS and CDR2 SASEGT. The CDR3 is 14 amino acids. Deletions cut 5 bases from V and 5 bases from J, with 10 bases between. In DNA, the CDR3 is TGTGCCAGCAGTTCCGGACAGCATAATTCACCCCTCCACTTT. Translating it yields CASSSGQHNSPLHF.

The rearrangement links TRBV6-5 to TRBJ1-1, with unresolved D. Germline V gives CDR1 MNHEY, CDR2 SVGAGI. This CDR3 is 16 amino acids long. Trimming shortened V by 2 bases and J by 1 base, and 14 bases separated the two germline ends. CDR3 DNA: TGTGCCAGCAGTTACCTCCAGGCCTCGGAGAACACTGAAGCTTTCTTT. It is translated as CASSYLQASENTEAFF.

CDR3 residues: CASSPRGRASYNEQFF. CDR3 nucleotides: TGTGCCAGTAGTCCCCGCGGGAGGGCCTCCTACAATGAGCAGTTCTTC. The chain has TRBV19 and TRBJ2-1, with 9 bases aligning to TRBD2. The CDR3 consists of 16 residues. Germline V gives CDR1 LNHDA, CDR2 SQIVND (reference sequence). Trimming at V came to 5 bases and at J to 0 bases, leaving 5 bases not matched to a gene.

The rearrangement links TRBV7-2 to TRBJ2-1; TRBD2 matches at 10 bases. With V trimmed by 5 bases and J by 6 bases, 4 bases remained unmatched. Germline V CDR1 and CDR2: SGHTA, FQGNSA. The CDR3 spans 14 residues. The CDR3 DNA is TGTGCCAGCAGCGCCCGACTAGCGGGCAATGAGCAGTTCTTC. This encodes CASSARLAGNEQFF.

The chain joins TRBV6-6 to TRBJ2-7; 8 bases fit TRBD2. This CDR3 has 13 residues. Germline V gene data show CDR1 as MNHNY and CDR2 as SVGAGI (reference sequence). V lost 5 bases, J lost 6 bases, and 6 bases stayed unmatched. The CDR3 region has the DNA TGTGCCAGCAGTAGGGGACTAGGCGGCGAGCAGTACTTC. It translates to CASSRGLGGEQYF.

This clone was seen a few times. The genes are TRBV18 and TRBJ1-1; D remains unclear. This CDR3 spans 13 amino acids. V was clipped by 3 bases and J by 3 bases, with 8 bases between them. CDR1 is KGHSH, CDR2 LQKENI, per germline. CDR3 DNA: TGTGCCAGCTCACCGCAGGCGCACACTGAAGCTTTCTTT. It codes for CASSPQAHTEAFF.